This record concerns one TCR beta chain sequence. The time point denotes: after dendritic cell vaccination, including at tumor progression/relapse. The sample belongs to a study of glioma-infiltrating T cells after dendritic cell vaccination. Between the trimmed V and J ends, which lost 4 bases and 0 bases, there was a span of 14 bases. This CDR3 region has 16 residues. Looked up from germline, CDR1 is SNHLY and CDR2 is FYNNEI. Clones were read by immunoSEQ multiplex PCR, and TCRdb kept only the in-frame ones, dropping some. The sample carries tens of thousands of clones, around 83% recorded once. The rearrangement links TRBV2 to TRBJ2-3, with D perhaps TRBD1 (6 bases). This clonotype originated in a human donor with glioblastoma. Here the sequenced sample was blood, taken after dendritic cell vaccination. The CDR3 coding sequence is TGTGCCAGCAGTGCGGACAGCCTCTTTAGCACAGATACGCAGTATTTT. Translating gives CASSADSLFSTDTQYF.